The subject of this entry is one T cell receptor beta chain. The antigen remains unidentified. One end of the junction does not line up with germline, which may come from a read error. Amplification of TCR beta CDR3 regions was performed using RNA transcripts as template. First-round RT-PCR with HTBI primers amplified the TCR CDR3 region. Via MiXCR, TCRdb re-called the multiplex PCR reads, giving one row per CDR3 protein. This sample has some 210,000 distinct CDR3 sequences, with 15% to 20% found just once. Hyperthyroidism had been newly diagnosed in patients aged 18 to 65, and its duration was under 2 months. The PBMCs were taken from over 9.5 ml of fresh peripheral blood. The entry originates in a study of T cells in Graves' hyperthyroidism and ophthalmopathy. General study points: With a median lead of roughly 6.2 months before onset, the model predicted ophthalmopathy.

The TCR was taken from a man aged 50-60 years with Graves' hyperthyroidism. Sequenced sample: blood.

The CDR3 is CANSLGTAEETQYF. CDR3 in DNA: TGTGCCAACAGCCTCGGGACCGCTGAGGAGACCCAGTACTTC. The chain uses TRBV11-3 and TRBJ2-5; D may match TRBD1 or TRBD2 (5 bases each). The CDR3 is 14 residues long. Germline-derived CDR1 and CDR2 are SGHNT and YENEEA.